This entry features one T cell receptor beta chain sequence. Other DNA sequences of this sample code for an identical CDR3. Methods used by the authors: Nucleated cell number was recorded as an estimate derived from reference gene primer amplification. The assay was immunoSEQ multiplex PCR, and TCRdb's table has in-frame clones only and misses some. Clone size and the V and J calls come from that table; the DNA yielded D and trimming. This table holds approximately 500,000 clones, about 88% found once. The CDR3 contains 14 residues. Trimming left V 2 bases short and J 1 base short, with 7 bases between. Germline V gene data show CDR1 as SGHDT and CDR2 as YYEEEE. The sample comes from a study of blood T cell repertoires in COVID-19. Study background: PBMCs, B-cell-depleted T cells, or T cells provided the cDNA or gDNA that made up the material.

This TCR was sampled from a woman aged 45-60 years with COVID-19, enrolled during active disease. The sequenced sample consisted of peripheral blood. The rearrangement links TRBV5-6 to TRBJ1-5; D is perhaps TRBD1 (5 bases). DNA for the CDR3: TGTGCCAGCAGCTTAAGGGGAAGCAATCAGCCCCAGCATTTT. Its protein is CASSLRGSNQPQHF.